This TCR beta chain appears in the sequencing data of a study of cytomegalovirus exposure and HLA in healthy donors. Broader study findings: Cytomegalovirus status, reportedly, was diagnosed with high specificity and sensitivity by the classifier. A few CMV-associated chains proved CMV antigen-specific in vitro. The study flagged around 160 TCR beta chains as cytomegalovirus-associated. It was reported that TCR beta sequences correctly inferred the HLA-A and HLA-B alleles for most subjects.

This CDR3 contains 16 residues. V shed 4 bases and J 6 bases; nucleotides not matched to a gene: 11. The germline V gene has CDR1 MGHRA and CDR2 YSYEKL. A multiplex PCR was run with 60 Vbeta primers and 13 Jbeta primers. Clones were sequenced by immunoSEQ multiplex PCR, and TCRdb holds only the in-frame ones, with some missing. The repertoire holds approximately 110,000 clones, around 82% seen once, with approximately 5% in the top ten. As for this clone: What it binds is not known.

The source material was PBMCs. The source is a woman aged 25 to 39 in good health and CMV-seropositive. The gene calls are TRBV4-1 and TRBJ2-3; 9 bases line up with TRBD2. CDR3 coding DNA: TGCGCCAGCAGCCCCCCCGGGGCGGGAGGGCCGGATACGCAGTATTTT. As protein: CASSPPGAGGPDTQYF.